This T cell receptor beta chain was sequenced during a study of molecular identifiers for immune sequencing clone quantification. This CDR3 region has 15 residues. Deletions cut 6 bases from V and 7 bases from J, with 20 bases between. Germline loops: CDR1 MDHEN, CDR2 SYDVKM. Based on a CD8+CD4-CCR7+CD45RA+ profile, naive CD8 T cells were sorted. TCRdb re-derived calls from the PCR reads in MiXCR, one entry per CDR3 protein. This table holds about 320,000 distinct CDR3 sequences, 24% found once. The receptor comes from a human donor in good health. Some libraries in this study had Jurkat cell RNA spiked in. Sequencing was performed on naive CD8+ T cells from blood, with Jurkat cell RNA spiked in. Specified subset: FACS-sorted CD8+CD4-CCR7+CD45RA+ naive T cells. The gene calls are TRBV28 and TRBJ2-3; D is possibly TRBD1 or TRBD2 (5 bases each). DNA for the CDR3: TGTGCCAGCAGGTTCCGGGACGAGAGCAGTTATACGCAGTATTTT. Protein product: CASRFRDESSYTQYF.